Sequencing of this T cell receptor (beta chain) was carried out in a study of T cell responses to AZD1222 COVID-19 vaccine. Generated by immunoSEQ multiplex PCR, the TCRdb table keeps only in-frame clones and is missing some. The data hold around 81,000 clones, with approximately 90% observed a single time. Study observations and caveats: Donors skewed white British and female; clonal diversity was possibly underestimated. AZD1222 recipients seropositive at baseline numbered only five to seven.

Comment on this clone: Its antigen is unidentified.

The study pooled second doses at about 4 or about 12 weeks. V dropped 5 bases and J dropped 7 bases, with 20 bases sitting between them. CDR1 MNHEY and CDR2 SMNVEV come from the germline V gene (reference sequence). This CDR3 spans 15 amino acids. Source: peripheral blood, taken 28 days after the second AZD1222 dose. V and J are TRBV27 and TRBJ1-2; D is uncertain. The source of this sequence is an adult who received the AZD1222 COVID-19 vaccine. The CDR3 spells CASSLFERSVGGYTF. CDR3 DNA sequence: TGTGCCAGCAGTCTATTTGAAAGGTCGGTTGGTGGCTACACCTTC.